The clone carrying this T cell receptor beta chain was counted only a few times. Its antigen is undetermined. This specimen comes from a study of cytomegalovirus exposure and HLA in healthy donors. The wider study: From donors who were HLA-typed, an early data release held 65 million to 85 million unique TCRs.

With 60 Vbeta and 13 Jbeta primers, the PCR was carried out. Some clones are missing from TCRdb's copy, which holds only in-frame ones; the method was immunoSEQ multiplex PCR. The sample yields a few hundred thousand clones, 70% to 90% seen once. Study findings and constraints: Later analysis reportedly placed an Asian-associated ancestry cluster below the roughly 680-donor mean in N-insertions. 87-base-pair reads could not separate some V segments, including TRBV6-2 and TRBV6-3. HLA restriction was apparent for most CMV-associated TCR beta chains in a later analysis.

V shed 0 bases and J shed 1 base, with 7 bases lying between them. The CDR3 has 15 amino acids. Germline CDR1 reads LNHNV; CDR2 reads YYDKDF (reference sequence). Specimen: PBMCs. The rearrangement joins TRBV15 to TRBJ2-1; D gene unclear. This receptor was taken from a woman in her sixties in good health and CMV-seropositive. This chain's CDR3 is CATSRDRGSYNEQFF. CDR3 nucleotide sequence: TGTGCCACCAGCAGAGATCGAGGATCCTACAATGAGCAGTTCTTC.